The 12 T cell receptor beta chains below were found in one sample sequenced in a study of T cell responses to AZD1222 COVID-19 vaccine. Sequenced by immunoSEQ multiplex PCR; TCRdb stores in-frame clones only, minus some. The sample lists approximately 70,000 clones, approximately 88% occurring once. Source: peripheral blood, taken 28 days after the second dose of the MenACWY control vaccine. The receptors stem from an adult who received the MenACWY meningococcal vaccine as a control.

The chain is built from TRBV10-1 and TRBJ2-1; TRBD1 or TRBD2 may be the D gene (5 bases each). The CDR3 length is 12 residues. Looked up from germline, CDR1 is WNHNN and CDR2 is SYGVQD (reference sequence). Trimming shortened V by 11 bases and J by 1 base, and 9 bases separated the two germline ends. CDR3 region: CAGGPSYNEQFF. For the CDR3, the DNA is TGCGCCGGGGGACCTTCCTACAATGAGCAGTTCTTC.

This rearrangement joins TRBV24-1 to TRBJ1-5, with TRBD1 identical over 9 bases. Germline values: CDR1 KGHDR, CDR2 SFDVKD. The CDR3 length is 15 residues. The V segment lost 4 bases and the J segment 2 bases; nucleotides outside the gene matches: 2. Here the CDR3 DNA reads TGTGCCACCAGTGACGGGACAGGGCGCAATCAGCCCCAGCATTTT. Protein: CATSDGTGRNQPQHF.

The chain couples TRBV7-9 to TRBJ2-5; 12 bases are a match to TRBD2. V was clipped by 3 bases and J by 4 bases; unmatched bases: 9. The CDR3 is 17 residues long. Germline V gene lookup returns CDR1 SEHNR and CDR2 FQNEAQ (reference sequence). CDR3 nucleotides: TGTGCCAGCAGCTTGACTAGCGGGGGCGCAGGCGCAGAGACCCAGTACTTC. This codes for CASSLTSGGAGAETQYF. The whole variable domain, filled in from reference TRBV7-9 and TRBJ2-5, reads DTGVSQNPRHKITKRGQNVTFRCDPISEHNRLYWYRQTLGQGPEFLTYFQNEAQLEKSRLLSDRFSAERPKGSFSTLEIQRTEQGDSAMYLCASSLTSGGAGAETQYFGPGTRLLVL.

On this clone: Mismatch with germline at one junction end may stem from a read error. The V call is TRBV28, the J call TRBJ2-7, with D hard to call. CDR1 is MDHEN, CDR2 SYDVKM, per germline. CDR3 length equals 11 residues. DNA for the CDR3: TGTGCCAGCGGTTTAACCTACGAGCAGTACTTC. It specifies CASGLTYEQYF.

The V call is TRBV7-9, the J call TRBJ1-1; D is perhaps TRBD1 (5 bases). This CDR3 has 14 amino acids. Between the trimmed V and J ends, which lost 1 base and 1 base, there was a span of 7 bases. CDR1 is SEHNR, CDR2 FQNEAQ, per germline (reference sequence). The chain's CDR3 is CASSLGQTNTEAFF. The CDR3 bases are TGTGCCAGCAGCTTAGGACAGACGAACACTGAAGCTTTCTTT.

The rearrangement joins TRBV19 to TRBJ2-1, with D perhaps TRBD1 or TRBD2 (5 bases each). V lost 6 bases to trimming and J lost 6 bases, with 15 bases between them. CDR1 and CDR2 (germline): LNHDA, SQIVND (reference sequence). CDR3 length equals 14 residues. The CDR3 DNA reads TGTGCCAGTAGCCCGGGACCAGCGGCCAATGAGCAGTTCTTC. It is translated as CASSPGPAANEQFF.

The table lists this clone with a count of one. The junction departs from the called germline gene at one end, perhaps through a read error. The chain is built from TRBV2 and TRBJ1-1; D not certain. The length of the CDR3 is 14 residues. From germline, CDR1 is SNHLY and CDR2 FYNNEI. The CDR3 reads CAGSERGVNTEAFF. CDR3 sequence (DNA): TGTGCCGGCAGTGAACGGGGTGTGAACACTGAAGCTTTCTTT.

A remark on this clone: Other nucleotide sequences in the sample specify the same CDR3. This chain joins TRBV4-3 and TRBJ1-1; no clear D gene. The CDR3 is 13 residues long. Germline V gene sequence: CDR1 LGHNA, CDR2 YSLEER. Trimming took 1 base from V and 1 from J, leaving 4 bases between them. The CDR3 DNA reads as TGCGCCAGCAGCCAAGGGGGGAACACTGAAGCTTTCTTT. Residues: CASSQGGNTEAFF.

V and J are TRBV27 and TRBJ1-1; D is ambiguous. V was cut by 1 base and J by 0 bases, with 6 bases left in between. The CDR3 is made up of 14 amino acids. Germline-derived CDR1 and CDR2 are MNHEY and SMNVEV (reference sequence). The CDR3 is CASSLLAVNTEAFF. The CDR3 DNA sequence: TGTGCCAGCAGTTTATTGGCGGTGAACACTGAAGCTTTCTTT.

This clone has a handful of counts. For the CDR3, the DNA is TGTGCCAGCAGCTTAAAGACAGCCACCGGGGAGCTGTTTTTT. Amino acids: CASSLKTATGELFF. J is TRBJ2-2 and V is TRBV5-4, with a possible D match to TRBD1 (5 bases). V was trimmed by 2 bases and J by 4 bases, leaving 9 bases between them. The CDR3 extends over 14 amino acids. Germline CDR1 is SGHNT and CDR2 is YYREEE (reference sequence). Filled out from reference TRBV5-4 and TRBJ2-2, the complete variable domain reads ETGVTQSPTHLIKTRGQQVTLRCSSQSGHNTVSWYQQALGQGPQFIFQYYREEENGRGNFPPRFSGLQFPNYSSELNVNALELDDSALYLCASSLKTATGELFFGEGSRLTVL.

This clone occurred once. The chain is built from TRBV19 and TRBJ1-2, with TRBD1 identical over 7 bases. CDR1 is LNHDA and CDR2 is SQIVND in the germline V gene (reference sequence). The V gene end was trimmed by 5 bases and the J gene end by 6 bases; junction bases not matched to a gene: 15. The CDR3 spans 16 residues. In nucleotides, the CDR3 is TGTGCCAGTAGTGCTCGGGACAGAACCAGAGGAGATGGCTACACCTTC. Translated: CASSARDRTRGDGYTF. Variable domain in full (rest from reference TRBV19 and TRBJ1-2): DGGITQSPKYLFRKEGQNVTLSCEQNLNHDAMYWYRQDPGQGLRLIYYSQIVNDFQKGDIAEGYSVSREKKESFPLTVTSAQKNPTAFYLCASSARDRTRGDGYTFGSGTRLTVV.

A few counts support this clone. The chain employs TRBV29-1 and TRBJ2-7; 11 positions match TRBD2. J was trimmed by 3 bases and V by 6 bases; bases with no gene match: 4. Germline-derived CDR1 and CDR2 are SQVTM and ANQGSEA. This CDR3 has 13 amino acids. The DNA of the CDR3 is TGCAGCGTCGAACTAGCGGGGGACTACGAGCAGTACTTC. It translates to CSVELAGDYEQYF.